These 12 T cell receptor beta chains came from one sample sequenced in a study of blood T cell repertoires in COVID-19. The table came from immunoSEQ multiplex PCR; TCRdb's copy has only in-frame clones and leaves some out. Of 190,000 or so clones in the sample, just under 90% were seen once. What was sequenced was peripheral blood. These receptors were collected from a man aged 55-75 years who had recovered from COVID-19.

CDR3 region: CASSLFQGVSTEAFF. Written as DNA, the CDR3 is TGCGCCAGCAGCTTGTTTCAGGGGGTAAGCACTGAAGCTTTCTTT. The rearrangement joins TRBV5-1 to TRBJ1-1; 7 bases match TRBD1. The V gene's germline CDR1 is SGHRS and CDR2 YFSETQ. V dropped 1 base and J dropped 4; count of bases not matched to a gene: 7. The CDR3 is made up of 15 amino acids.

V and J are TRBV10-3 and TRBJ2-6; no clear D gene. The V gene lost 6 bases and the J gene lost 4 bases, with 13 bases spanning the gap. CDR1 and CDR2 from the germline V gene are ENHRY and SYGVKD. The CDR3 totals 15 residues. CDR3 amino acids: CAIRRDAIGANVLTF. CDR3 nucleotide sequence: TGTGCCATCAGGAGAGATGCCATCGGGGCCAACGTCCTGACTTTC.

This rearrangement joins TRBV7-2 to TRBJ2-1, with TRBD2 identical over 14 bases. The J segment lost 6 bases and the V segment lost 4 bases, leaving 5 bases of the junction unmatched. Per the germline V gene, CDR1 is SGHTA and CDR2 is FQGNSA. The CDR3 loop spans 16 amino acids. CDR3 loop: CASSSGLAGVGNEQFF. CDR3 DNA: TGTGCCAGCAGCTCGGGACTAGCGGGAGTGGGCAATGAGCAGTTCTTC.

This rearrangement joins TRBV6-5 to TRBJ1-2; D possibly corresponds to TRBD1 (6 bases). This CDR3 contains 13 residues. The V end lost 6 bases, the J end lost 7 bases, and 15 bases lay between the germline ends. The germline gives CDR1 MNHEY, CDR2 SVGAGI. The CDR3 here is CASSQGGGRGYTF. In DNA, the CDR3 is TGTGCCAGCAGCCAAGGGGGGGGGCGTGGCTACACCTTC.

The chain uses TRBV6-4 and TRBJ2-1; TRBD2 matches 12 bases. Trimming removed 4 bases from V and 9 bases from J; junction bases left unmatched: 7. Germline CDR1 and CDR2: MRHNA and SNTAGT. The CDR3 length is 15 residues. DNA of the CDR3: TGTGCCAGCAGTGCCCTAGCGGGGGGGCCCGGTGAGCAGTTCTTC. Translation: CASSALAGGPGEQFF.

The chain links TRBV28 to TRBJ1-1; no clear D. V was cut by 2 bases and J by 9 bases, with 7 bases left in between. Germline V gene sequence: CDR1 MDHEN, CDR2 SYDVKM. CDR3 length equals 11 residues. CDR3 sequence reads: CASSLERKAFF. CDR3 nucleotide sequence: TGTGCCAGCAGTTTAGAGAGAAAAGCTTTCTTT.

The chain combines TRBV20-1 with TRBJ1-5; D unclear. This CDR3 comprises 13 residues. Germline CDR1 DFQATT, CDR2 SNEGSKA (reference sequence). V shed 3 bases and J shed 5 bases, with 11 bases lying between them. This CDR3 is CSASRGLDQPQHF. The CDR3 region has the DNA TGCAGTGCTAGTCGGGGTTTAGATCAGCCCCAGCATTTT.

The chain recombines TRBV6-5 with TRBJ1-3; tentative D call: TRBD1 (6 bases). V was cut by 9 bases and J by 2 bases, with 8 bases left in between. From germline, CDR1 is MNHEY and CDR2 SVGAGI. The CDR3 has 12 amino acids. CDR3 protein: CASWTAGNTIYF. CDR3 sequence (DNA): TGTGCCAGTTGGACAGCTGGAAACACCATATATTTT.

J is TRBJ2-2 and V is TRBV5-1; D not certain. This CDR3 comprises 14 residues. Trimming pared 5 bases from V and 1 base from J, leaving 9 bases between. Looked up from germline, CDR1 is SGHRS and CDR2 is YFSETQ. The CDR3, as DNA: TGCGCCAGCAGTTCCCAGGAGAACACCGGGGAGCTGTTTTTT. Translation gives CASSSQENTGELFF.

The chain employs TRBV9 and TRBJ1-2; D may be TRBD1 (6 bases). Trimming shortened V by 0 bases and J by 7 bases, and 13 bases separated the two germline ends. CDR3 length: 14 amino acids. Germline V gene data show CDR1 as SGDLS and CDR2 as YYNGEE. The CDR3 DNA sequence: TGTGCCAGCAGCGTAGCTCCCCAGGGGCCTGGCTACACCTTC. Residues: CASSVAPQGPGYTF.

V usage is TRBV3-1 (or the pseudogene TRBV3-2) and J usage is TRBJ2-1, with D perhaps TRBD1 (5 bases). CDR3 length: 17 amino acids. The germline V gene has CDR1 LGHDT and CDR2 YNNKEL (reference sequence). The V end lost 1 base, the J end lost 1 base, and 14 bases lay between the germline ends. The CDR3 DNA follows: TGTGCCAGCAGCCAAGGGGGCCATTCGAATTCCTACAATGAGCAGTTCTTC. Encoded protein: CASSQGGHSNSYNEQFF.

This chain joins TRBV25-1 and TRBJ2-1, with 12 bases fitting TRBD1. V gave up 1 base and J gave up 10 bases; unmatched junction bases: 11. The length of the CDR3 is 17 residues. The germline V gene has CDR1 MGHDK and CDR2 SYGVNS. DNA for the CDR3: TGTGCCAGCAGTGAATCCTTCCCGGGGACAGGGGGCCGGGAGCAGTTCTTC. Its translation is CASSESFPGTGGREQFF.